The 21 T cell receptor beta chains below all came from one sample that was sequenced in a study of T cell responses to AZD1222 COVID-19 vaccine. The protocol was immunoSEQ multiplex PCR, while the TCRdb copy is restricted to in-frame clones and leaves out a portion. The table shows around 100,000 clones, with about 89% occurring only once. The sample consisted of peripheral blood, taken on day 0 of AZD1222 vaccination. These receptors were taken from an adult in good health.

This clone was seen a single time. The rearrangement uses TRBV27 and TRBJ2-7, with 9 bases fitting TRBD2. Germline V gene lookup returns CDR1 MNHEY and CDR2 SMNVEV (reference sequence). J lost 4 bases, V lost 2 bases, and 6 bases had no gene match. The CDR3 totals 15 residues. CDR3: CASSLTSSGIYEQYF. In DNA form, the CDR3 reads TGTGCCAGCAGTTTAACGTCTAGCGGGATTTACGAGCAGTACTTC.

Only one count was recorded for this clone. The chain has TRBV7-9 and TRBJ2-2; a possible D gene is TRBD2 (5 bases). Looked up from germline, CDR1 is SEHNR and CDR2 is FQNEAQ (reference sequence). V lost 1 base to trimming and J lost 5 bases, with 8 bases between them. CDR3 size: 14 residues. CDR3 protein: CASSLVGATGELFF. The DNA for the CDR3 is TGTGCCAGCAGCTTAGTGGGAGCGACCGGGGAGCTGTTTTTT.

The V and J genes are TRBV6-5 and TRBJ2-1; TRBD2 matches at 8 bases. Losses at the gene ends were 7 bases for V and 6 bases for J; bases not matched to a gene: 11. Germline V gene sequence: CDR1 MNHEY, CDR2 SVGAGI. The CDR3 is 15 residues long. The CDR3 DNA reads TGTGCCAGCAAGTTAGGAGCGGGGGAGTTCAATGAGCAGTTCTTC. It translates to CASKLGAGEFNEQFF.

Points on this clone: Other DNA sequences in this specimen translate into the identical CDR3. The rearrangement uses TRBV30 and TRBJ2-7, with no clear D. Germline CDR1 and CDR2: GTSNPN and SVGIG (reference sequence). The CDR3 is 11 residues long. V lost 0 bases, J lost 2 bases, and 2 bases lay in between. The CDR3 nucleotides are TGTGCCTGGAGTGTGGCCTACGAGCAGTACTTC. Translating it yields CAWSVAYEQYF.

The chain employs TRBV4-2 and TRBJ2-3; D is ambiguous. CDR1 and CDR2 (germline): LGHNA, YNFKEQ. This CDR3 spans 15 amino acids. V was pared by 0 bases and J by 7 bases, with 14 bases between. The CDR3 loop reads CASSQEARKINTQYF. In nucleotides, the CDR3 is TGTGCCAGCAGCCAAGAGGCCAGGAAGATAAATACGCAGTATTTT.

V usage is TRBV5-8 and J usage is TRBJ2-1; possible D gene TRBD2, 5 bases. V lost 2 bases, J lost 0 bases, and 9 bases lay in between. CDR1 and CDR2 from the germline V gene are SGHTS and YDEGEE. The CDR3 sequence is 15 residues long. Here the CDR3 reads CASSLGSISYNEQFF. The CDR3 DNA is TGTGCCAGCAGCTTAGGGAGTATCTCCTACAATGAGCAGTTCTTC.

This clone was recorded only once. J is TRBJ1-4 and V is TRBV5-4; tentatively, D is TRBD1 (5 bases). The CDR3 has 12 amino acids. V was pared by 4 bases and J by 8 bases, with 9 bases between. Germline V gives CDR1 SGHNT, CDR2 YYREEE (reference sequence). In DNA, the CDR3 is TGTGCCAGCAGCGCCGGGGGGGAAAAACTGTTTTTT. Residues: CASSAGGEKLFF.

The rearrangement joins TRBV6-6 to TRBJ2-7; D not certain. The CDR3 is 15 residues long. Germline V gene sequence: CDR1 MNHNY, CDR2 SVGAGI (reference sequence). V shed 6 bases and J shed 0 bases, with 15 bases lying between them. The CDR3 DNA reads as TGTGCCAGCAGGCCCCCCGGGTCCCACTCCTACGAGCAGTACTTC. It encodes CASRPPGSHSYEQYF.

This sequence joins TRBV14 and TRBJ2-3; D gene unclear. Trimming left V 1 base short and J 6 bases short, with 17 bases between. CDR3 length: 16 residues. Germline loops: CDR1 SGHDN, CDR2 FVKESK. The CDR3 here is CASSQGEWFEEDTQYF. The CDR3 DNA sequence: TGTGCCAGCAGCCAAGGCGAGTGGTTTGAGGAGGATACGCAGTATTTT.

The chain recombines TRBV12-3 or TRBV12-4 with TRBJ2-7; 7 nucleotides align to TRBD2. The CDR3 sequence is 13 residues long. Trimming removed 7 bases from V and 6 bases from J; junction bases left unmatched: 9. In DNA form, the CDR3 reads TGTGCCAGCACTCCCCCGCGGGGGTCCGAGCAGTACTTC. It translates to CASTPPRGSEQYF.

The V gene is TRBV4-1, the J gene TRBJ2-5; D is unresolved. Trimming pared 1 base from V and 2 bases from J, leaving 11 bases between. From germline, CDR1 is MGHRA and CDR2 YSYEKL. CDR3 size: 15 residues. Here the CDR3 reads CASSQVATYQETQYF. The CDR3 DNA sequence: TGCGCCAGCAGCCAAGTGGCCACCTATCAAGAGACCCAGTACTTC.

The rearrangement links TRBV6-5 to TRBJ2-3; D ambiguous. Trimming removed 6 bases at V and 6 bases at J, with 13 bases between. CDR1 and CDR2 (germline): MNHEY, SVGAGI. The CDR3 covers 13 residues. As DNA, the CDR3 is TGTGCCAGCAGACCCGAAACGCGGGATACGCAGTATTTT. Translated: CASRPETRDTQYF.

The V and J genes are TRBV11-3 and TRBJ1-3, with a possible D match to TRBD1 (5 bases). In germline, CDR1 is SGHNT, CDR2 YENEEA. There are 20 residues in the CDR3. V dropped 0 bases and J dropped 0 bases, with 21 bases sitting between them. The DNA of the CDR3 is TGTGCCAGCAGCTTAGATCGAGCGGTGTTTTGGGGGAGCTCTGGAAACACCATATATTTT. Translation: CASSLDRAVFWGSSGNTIYF. Together with reference TRBV11-3 and TRBJ1-3, the CDR3 gives the full variable domain: EAGVVQSPRYKIIEKKQPVAFWCNPISGHNTLYWYLQNLGQGPELLIRYENEEAVDDSQLPKDRFSAERLKGVDSTLKIQPAELGDSAVYLCASSLDRAVFWGSSGNTIYFGEGSWLTVV.

The chain couples TRBV6-2 or TRBV6-3 to TRBJ1-2, with TRBD1 as a possible D gene (5 bases). The CDR3 length is 15 residues. Trimming shortened V by 5 bases and J by 5 bases, and 18 bases separated the two germline ends. Germline CDR1 MNHEY, CDR2 SVGEGT. The chain's CDR3 is CASSIGAGLAYGYTF. DNA for the CDR3: TGTGCCAGCAGTATAGGGGCAGGACTTGCGTATGGCTACACCTTC.

The chain employs TRBV4-1 and TRBJ1-2; D unclear. The CDR3 runs 17 residues. V was trimmed by 0 bases and J by 0 bases, leaving 14 bases between them. Germline V gives CDR1 MGHRA, CDR2 YSYEKL. The CDR3 DNA reads TGCGCCAGCAGCCAAGATAGGGTGGCAGAAGCTAACTATGGCTACACCTTC. Translating gives CASSQDRVAEANYGYTF.

The V call is TRBV5-8, the J call TRBJ1-1; 9 bases are a match to TRBD1. This CDR3 is built from 15 residues. Per germline, CDR1 SGHTS and CDR2 YDEGEE. After removal of 4 bases from V and 5 bases from J, the junction contained 9 bases not matched to a gene. Here the CDR3 DNA reads TGTGCCAGCAGCAGGTCGGGACAGGGCCTTACTGAAGCTTTCTTT. Translated, it gives CASSRSGQGLTEAFF.

On this clone itself: Different DNA sequences within this sample yield the same CDR3. The chain links TRBV24-1 to TRBJ2-3; no definite D call. V shed 3 bases and J shed 1 base, with 4 bases lying between them. Looked up from germline, CDR1 is KGHDR and CDR2 is SFDVKD. The CDR3 is 13 amino acids. Written as DNA, the CDR3 is TGTGCCACCAGTGATCCCGGCACAGATACGCAGTATTTT. This gives the protein CATSDPGTDTQYF.

The V gene is TRBV5-4, the J gene TRBJ1-6, with D hard to call. Germline V lookup: CDR1 SGHNT, CDR2 YYREEE (reference sequence). With 3 bases removed from V and 4 bases from J, the gap between germline ends came to 8 bases. The CDR3 has 14 residues. The CDR3 nucleotides are TGTGCCAGCAGCTCGGACGGTTATAATTCACCCCTCCACTTT. Protein product: CASSSDGYNSPLHF. The entire variable domain, with the rest obtained from reference TRBV5-4 and TRBJ1-6, is as follows: ETGVTQSPTHLIKTRGQQVTLRCSSQSGHNTVSWYQQALGQGPQFIFQYYREEENGRGNFPPRFSGLQFPNYSSELNVNALELDDSALYLCASSSDGYNSPLHFGNGTRLTVT.

The chain is built from TRBV4-1 and TRBJ1-5, with 7 bases identical to TRBD1. The CDR3 has 16 residues. Looked up from germline, CDR1 is MGHRA and CDR2 is YSYEKL. J was trimmed by 1 base and V by 1 base; bases with no gene match: 4. The CDR3 here is CASSQGQGGSNQPQHF. The CDR3 DNA reads TGCGCCAGCAGCCAAGGACAGGGCGGCAGCAATCAGCCCCAGCATTTT.

The V and J genes are TRBV18 and TRBJ2-2; D might be TRBD2 (5 bases). The V end lost 2 bases, the J end lost 1 base, and 11 bases lay between the germline ends. CDR1 is KGHSH, CDR2 LQKENI, per germline. The CDR3 has 16 residues. The CDR3 sequence is CASSPVPGRNTGELFF. CDR3 sequence (DNA): TGTGCCAGCTCACCAGTCCCTGGGAGGAACACCGGGGAGCTGTTTTTT.

CDR3 nucleotide sequence: TGTGCCAGCAGCCCCTCAGTCACAGATACGCAGTATTTT. Translation: CASSPSVTDTQYF. V is TRBV9 and J is TRBJ2-3; no firm D call. Trimming removed 4 bases from V and 2 bases from J, with 8 bases in between. Germline values: CDR1 SGDLS, CDR2 YYNGEE. This CDR3 is built from 13 residues. The variable domain in full, with the rest retrieved from reference TRBV9 and TRBJ2-3, is DSGVTQTPKHLITATGQRVTLRCSPRSGDLSVYWYQQSLDQGLQFLIQYYNGEERAKGNILERFSAQQFPDLHSELNLSSLELGDSALYFCASSPSVTDTQYFGPGTRLTVL.